The sequence of this TCR beta chain was determined in a study of blood T cell repertoires in COVID-19 (dated by TCRdb to about 2020). Looking at the study overall: Collaborator samples came from the United States, Italy and Spain and covered acute and convalescent phases of COVID-19. The prospective study material was composed of cDNA or gDNA derived from T cells, B-cell-depleted T cells, or PBMCs. The dataset comprised deeply sampled blood TCRbeta repertoires from subjects exposed to, actively infected with, or recovered from COVID-19. The repertoires were released in a freely available public database meant as a resource for research on the immune response to SARS-CoV-2. Samples came from the ongoing ImmuneRACE study (first 160 participants) plus 1,254 subjects from 6 global collaborators. The sample metadata nearly always contained a de-identified subject ID, COVID-19 status, age in years and sex. Where available, HLA class I and class II types were obtained from metadata supplied by the sample provider rather than from assay-based typing. Beyond this particular receptor, the publication reports: The amount of clinical and demographic metadata varied by source and participant and was provided uncurated.

Counted from cysteine to phenylalanine, this CDR3 has 15 amino acids. This entry keeps only the CDR3 DNA: 45 bases, framed from base 1. Taken from the germline V gene, the CDR1 and CDR2 loops are MGHRA and YSYEKL. V loses 1 base at its end and J loses 5 bases; junction bases beyond the gene matches: 5. One collaborating source in Seattle enrolled patients during active infection and followed them longitudinally through the course of disease. Each collaborating institution followed its own protocols to collect whole blood in K2EDTA tubes. For TCRbeta analysis, collaborator samples were shipped as frozen whole blood, as isolated PBMCs, or as DNA extracted from either sample type. TCRbeta CDR3 regions were amplified from genomic DNA using the immunoSEQ Assay, a bias-controlled multiplex PCR. The published analysis was carried out like this. The number of nucleated cells in each sample was estimated from the amplification of reference gene primers within the assay. To quantify the absolute abundance of each unique TCRbeta CDR3 rearrangement, sequence reads were collapsed and filtered. Productive Simpson clonality was computed per sample as the square root of Simpson's diversity index over productive rearrangements. TCRdb limited this immuneACCESS table to in-frame rearrangements with V and J called. A share of clones is missing; checked studies link under half to unresolved V genes, and the rest is unexplained. Clone size and the V and J calls come from that table; the DNA yielded D and trimming. This sample holds a few hundred thousand clones; more than 70% were observed only once. The ten largest clones take up less than 11% of the sample.

Points on this clone: Its antigen specificity is not known. One base away there is no much larger clone; base qualities are not given.

The receptor's source is a woman younger than 45 with COVID-19, enrolled during active disease. Material for sequencing was peripheral blood. Recombination linked TRBV4-1 to TRBJ2-1; the junction holds 7 bases that match TRBD2. The nucleotides read TGCGCCAGCAGCCAAGTCAGCGGGAACAACAATGAGCAGTTCTTC. Translation gives CASSQVSGNNNEQFF.